What follows are 10 T cell receptor beta chains derived from one specimen sequenced in a study of T-cell memory formation after mild COVID-19 (dated by TCRdb to about 2021). Preparation of the library involved 5' RACE. Sequenced using an Illumina NovaSeq 6000. TCRdb ran its own pipeline on the public reads, namely fastp trimming at Q25 and MiXCR clone calling, and kept in-frame beta chains. One record per CDR3 amino acid sequence lists the most common genes and DNA. The sample table records about 560,000 distinct CDR3 sequences; roughly 18% of these occur just once. The ten largest clones take up more than 10% of the sample. The material sequenced was PBMCs or a T cell subset sorted from them (not recorded which). These receptors were obtained from an adult woman who had mild COVID-19 (a few samples of this study predate the infection). The sample titles of this study are shuffled in the database, so cell type and time point are left out; the donor was told from shared clones.

This clonotype was detected only a few times. The chain uses TRBV4-3 and TRBJ1-6; possibly TRBD1 for D (6 bases). V lost 0 bases, J lost 11 bases, and 8 bases lay in between. Germline CDR1 LGHNA, CDR2 YSLEER. The CDR3 has 13 residues. In DNA, the CDR3 is TGCGCCAGCAGCCAAGAATCAGGGGCACCCCTCCACTTT. It is translated as CASSQESGAPLHF.

This clonotype was observed many times. The V gene is TRBV7-9, the J gene TRBJ1-1; D ambiguous. Germline loops: CDR1 SEHNR, CDR2 FQNEAQ (reference sequence). The CDR3 is made up of 14 amino acids. The V end was cut by 1 base, the J end by 4 bases, with 10 bases between. CDR3 loop: CASSLVEGRTEAFF. The CDR3 nucleotides read TGTGCCAGCAGCTTAGTCGAGGGTCGCACTGAAGCTTTCTTT.

The table lists this clonotype with a few counts. The chain has TRBV24-1 and TRBJ2-3; D not resolved. Looked up from germline, CDR1 is KGHDR and CDR2 is SFDVKD. This CDR3 has 12 residues. Trimming cost V 5 bases and J 5 bases, with 7 bases left between them. This CDR3 reads CATSVREDTQYF. The CDR3 region has the DNA TGTGCCACCAGTGTTAGGGAAGATACGCAGTATTTT.

J is TRBJ1-4 and V is TRBV15, with D uncertain. Germline CDR1 is LNHNV and CDR2 is YYDKDF (reference sequence). This CDR3 is built from 13 residues. V gave up 0 bases and J gave up 3 bases, with 2 bases separating them. In DNA form, the CDR3 reads TGTGCCACCAGCAGAGATTCTAATGAAAAACTGTTTTTT. Translated, it gives CATSRDSNEKLFF.

CDR3 sequence reads: CATSDPGTADYGYTF. DNA for the CDR3: TGTGCCACCAGTGATCCCGGGACGGCCGACTATGGCTACACCTTC. The rearrangement links TRBV24-1 to TRBJ1-2; possible D gene TRBD1, 5 bases. Trimming shortened V by 3 bases and J by 3 bases, and 13 bases separated the two germline ends. Germline-derived CDR1 and CDR2 are KGHDR and SFDVKD. CDR3 length: 15 residues.

In its sample, this clonotype was seen a few times. The chain is built from TRBV27 and TRBJ2-5; the match to TRBD2 covers 8 bases. Trimming cost V 5 bases and J 4 bases; bases outside gene matches: 3. The CDR3 totals 13 residues. Germline V CDR1 and CDR2: MNHEY, SMNVEV (reference sequence). The CDR3 protein is CASSPLAGETQYF. In DNA form, the CDR3 reads TGTGCCAGCAGTCCTCTAGCGGGAGAGACCCAGTACTTC.

This clonotype occurred a few times. The chain has TRBV29-1 and TRBJ1-2; TRBD1 matches 8 bases. The J segment lost 5 bases and the V segment lost 8 bases, leaving 7 bases of the junction unmatched. The CDR3 is 12 amino acids. The germline CDR1 and CDR2 sequences are SQVTM and ANQGSEA. The CDR3 region has the DNA TGCAGCCCCTGGGACAGGAGTTATGGCTACACCTTC. Translating gives CSPWDRSYGYTF. Using reference TRBV29-1 and TRBJ1-2 for the parts outside the CDR3, the full variable domain is SAVISQKPSRDICQRGTSLTIQCQVDSQVTMMFWYRQQPGQSLTLIATANQGSEATYESGFVIDKFPISRPNLTFSTLTVSNMSPEDSSIYLCSPWDRSYGYTFGSGTRLTVV.

The rearrangement joins TRBV3-1 to TRBJ1-4; D is undetermined. Germline V gives CDR1 LGHDT, CDR2 YNNKEL (reference sequence). Trimming pared 1 base from V and 1 base from J, leaving 7 bases between. The CDR3 is made up of 15 amino acids. The CDR3 coding sequence is TGTGCCAGCAGCCAAGGTCTGAAAACTAATGAAAAACTGTTTTTT. Protein product: CASSQGLKTNEKLFF.

This clonotype occurred many times. The junction and the germline gene differ at one end; a read error may be behind it. The chain has TRBV27 and TRBJ2-2; D unclear. The length of the CDR3 is 11 residues. Per the germline V gene, CDR1 is MNHEY and CDR2 is SMNVEV (reference sequence). CDR3 in DNA: TGCGCCAGCAGCTCCACCGGGGAGCTGTTTTTT. Protein: CASSSTGELFF.

This chain uses TRBV28 with TRBJ2-1, with a tentative D call TRBD1 (6 bases). Trimming took off 5 bases at V and 4 bases at J, with 15 bases between the two ends. From germline, CDR1 is MDHEN and CDR2 SYDVKM. This CDR3 spans 15 amino acids. The CDR3 is CASSPGEDSYNEQFF. Here the CDR3 DNA reads TGTGCCAGCAGTCCTGGAGAGGACAGTTACAATGAGCAGTTCTTC.